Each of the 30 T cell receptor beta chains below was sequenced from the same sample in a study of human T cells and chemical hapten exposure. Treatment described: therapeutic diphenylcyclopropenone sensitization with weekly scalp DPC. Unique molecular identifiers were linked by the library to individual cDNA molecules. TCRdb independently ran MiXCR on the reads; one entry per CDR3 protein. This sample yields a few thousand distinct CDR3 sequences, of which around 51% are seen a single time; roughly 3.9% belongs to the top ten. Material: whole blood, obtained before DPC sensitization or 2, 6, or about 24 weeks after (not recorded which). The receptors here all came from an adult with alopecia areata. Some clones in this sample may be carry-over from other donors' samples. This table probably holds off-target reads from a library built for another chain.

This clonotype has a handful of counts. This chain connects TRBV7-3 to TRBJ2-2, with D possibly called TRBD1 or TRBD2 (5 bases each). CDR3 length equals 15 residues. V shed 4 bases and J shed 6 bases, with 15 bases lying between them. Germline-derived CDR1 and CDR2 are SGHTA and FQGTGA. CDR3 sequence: CASSSPSRGAGELFF. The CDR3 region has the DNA TGTGCCAGCAGCTCGCCTAGCCGGGGCGCCGGGGAGCTGTTTTTT.

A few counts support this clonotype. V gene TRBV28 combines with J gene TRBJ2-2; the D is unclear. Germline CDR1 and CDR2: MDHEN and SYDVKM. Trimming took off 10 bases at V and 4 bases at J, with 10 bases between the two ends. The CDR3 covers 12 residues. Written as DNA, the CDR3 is TGTGCCACCCGACGGCCCACCGGGGAGCTGTTTTTT. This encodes CATRRPTGELFF.

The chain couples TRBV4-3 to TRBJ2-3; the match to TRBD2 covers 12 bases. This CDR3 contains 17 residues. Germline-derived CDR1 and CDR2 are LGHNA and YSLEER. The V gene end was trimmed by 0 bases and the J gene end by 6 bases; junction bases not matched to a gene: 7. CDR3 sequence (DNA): TGCGCCAGCAGCCAAGATTGGCTAGCGGGAGGGCCGGATACGCAGTATTTT. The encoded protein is CASSQDWLAGGPDTQYF.

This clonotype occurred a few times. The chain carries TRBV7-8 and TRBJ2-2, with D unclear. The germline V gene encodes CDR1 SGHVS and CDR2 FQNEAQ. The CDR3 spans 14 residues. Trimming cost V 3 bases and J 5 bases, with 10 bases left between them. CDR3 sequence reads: CASSLRRVTGELFF. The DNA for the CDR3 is TGTGCCAGCAGCTTGCGGAGAGTTACCGGGGAGCTGTTTTTT.

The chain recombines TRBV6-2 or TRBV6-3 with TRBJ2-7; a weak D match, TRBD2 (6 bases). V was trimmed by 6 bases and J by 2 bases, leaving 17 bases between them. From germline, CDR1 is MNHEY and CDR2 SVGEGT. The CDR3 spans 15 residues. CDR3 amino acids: CASSPRSSGTYEQYF. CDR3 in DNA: TGTGCCAGCAGCCCCCGGAGTAGCGGCACCTACGAGCAGTACTTC.

CDR3 coding DNA: TGTGCCAGCAGCACAGGGTTCTACGAGCAGTACTTC. It yields the protein CASSTGFYEQYF. The chain employs TRBV11-2 and TRBJ2-7; tentatively, D is TRBD1 (6 bases). CDR1 and CDR2 (germline): SGHAT, FQNNGV. This CDR3 comprises 12 residues. Trimming took off 5 bases at V and 3 bases at J, with 8 bases between the two ends.

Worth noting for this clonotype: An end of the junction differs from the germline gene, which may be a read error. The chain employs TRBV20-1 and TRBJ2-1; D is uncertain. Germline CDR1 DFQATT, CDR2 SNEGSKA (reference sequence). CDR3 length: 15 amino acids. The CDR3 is CSATRGVRPYNEQIF. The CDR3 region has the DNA TGCAGTGCTACGAGAGGAGTTCGCCCCTACAATGAGCAGATCTTC.

In DNA form, the CDR3 reads TGTGCCAGCTCACCAAGGTCAGGGGCCACCTACGAGCAGTACTTC. Translation gives CASSPRSGATYEQYF. The chain employs TRBV18 and TRBJ2-7; D may be TRBD1 (6 bases). CDR1 and CDR2 from the germline V gene are KGHSH and LQKENI. V lost 2 bases, J lost 2 bases, and 13 bases lay in between. The CDR3 is 15 amino acids.

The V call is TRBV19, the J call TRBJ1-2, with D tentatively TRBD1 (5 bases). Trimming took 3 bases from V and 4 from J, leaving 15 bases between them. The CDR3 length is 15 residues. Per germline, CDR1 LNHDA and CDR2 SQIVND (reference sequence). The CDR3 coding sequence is TGTGCCAGTAGTATCCTGGATTACAGGACCTATGGCTACACCTTC. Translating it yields CASSILDYRTYGYTF. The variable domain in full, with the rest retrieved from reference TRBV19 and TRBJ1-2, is DGGITQSPKYLFRKEGQNVTLSCEQNLNHDAMYWYRQDPGQGLRLIYYSQIVNDFQKGDIAEGYSVSREKKESFPLTVTSAQKNPTAFYLCASSILDYRTYGYTFGSGTRLTVV.

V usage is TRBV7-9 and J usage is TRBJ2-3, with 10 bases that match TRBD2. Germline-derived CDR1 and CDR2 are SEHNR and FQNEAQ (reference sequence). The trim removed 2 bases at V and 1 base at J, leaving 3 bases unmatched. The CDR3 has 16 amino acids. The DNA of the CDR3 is TGTGCCAGCAGCTTATATGGGACTAGCGGCACAGATACGCAGTATTTT. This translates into CASSLYGTSGTDTQYF.

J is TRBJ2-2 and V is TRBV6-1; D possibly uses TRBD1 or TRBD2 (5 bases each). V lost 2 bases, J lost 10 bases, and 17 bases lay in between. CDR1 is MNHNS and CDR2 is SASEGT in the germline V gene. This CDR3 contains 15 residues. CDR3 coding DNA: TGTGCCAGCAGTGAAATTGCACCGGGACGGTCGGAGCTGTTTTTT. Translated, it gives CASSEIAPGRSELFF.

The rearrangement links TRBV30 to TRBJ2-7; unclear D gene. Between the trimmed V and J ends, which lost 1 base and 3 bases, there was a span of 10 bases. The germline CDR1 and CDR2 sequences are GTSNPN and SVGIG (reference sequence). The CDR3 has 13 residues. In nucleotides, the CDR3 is TGTGCCTGGAGTGACCCTCCCGGCTACGAGCAGTACTTC. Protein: CAWSDPPGYEQYF.

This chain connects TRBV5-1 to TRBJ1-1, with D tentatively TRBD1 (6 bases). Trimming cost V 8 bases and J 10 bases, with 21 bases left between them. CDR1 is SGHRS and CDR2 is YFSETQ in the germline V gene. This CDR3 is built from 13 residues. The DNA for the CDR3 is TGCGCCAGTTATCCGGACAGTGGAAGTGGAGCTTTCTTT. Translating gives CASYPDSGSGAFF.

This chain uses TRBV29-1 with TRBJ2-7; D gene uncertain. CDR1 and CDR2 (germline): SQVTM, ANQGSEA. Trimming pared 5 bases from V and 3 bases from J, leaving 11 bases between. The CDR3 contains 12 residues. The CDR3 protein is CSVPGPYYEQYF. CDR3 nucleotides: TGCAGCGTTCCCGGGCCCTACTACGAGCAGTACTTC.

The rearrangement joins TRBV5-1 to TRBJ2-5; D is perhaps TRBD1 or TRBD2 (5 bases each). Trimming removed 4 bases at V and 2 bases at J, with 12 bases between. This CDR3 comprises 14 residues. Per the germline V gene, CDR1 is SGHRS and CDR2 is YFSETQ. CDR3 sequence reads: CASSKGRTQETQYF. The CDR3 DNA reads TGCGCCAGCAGCAAGGGACGGACACAAGAGACCCAGTACTTC.

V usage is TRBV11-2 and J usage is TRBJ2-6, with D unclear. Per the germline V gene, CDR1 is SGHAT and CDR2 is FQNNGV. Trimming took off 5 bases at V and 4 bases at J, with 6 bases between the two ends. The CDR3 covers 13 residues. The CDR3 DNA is TGTGCCAGCAGCCGTAGCGGGGCCAACGTCCTGACTTTC. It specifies CASSRSGANVLTF.

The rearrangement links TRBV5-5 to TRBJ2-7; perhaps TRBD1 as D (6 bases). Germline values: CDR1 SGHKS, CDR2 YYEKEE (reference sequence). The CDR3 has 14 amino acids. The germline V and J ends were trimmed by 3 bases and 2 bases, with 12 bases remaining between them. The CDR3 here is CASSYRQATYEQYF. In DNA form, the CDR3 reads TGTGCCAGCAGCTACCGACAGGCCACCTACGAGCAGTACTTC.

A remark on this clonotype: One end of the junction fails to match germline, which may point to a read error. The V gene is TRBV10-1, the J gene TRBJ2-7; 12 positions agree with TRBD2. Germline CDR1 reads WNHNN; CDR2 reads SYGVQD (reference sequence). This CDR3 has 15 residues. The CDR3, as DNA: TGCGCCAGCAGTGAGAGCGGGGGACTAGCGGGCTCTCAACACTTC. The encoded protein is CASSESGGLAGSQHF.

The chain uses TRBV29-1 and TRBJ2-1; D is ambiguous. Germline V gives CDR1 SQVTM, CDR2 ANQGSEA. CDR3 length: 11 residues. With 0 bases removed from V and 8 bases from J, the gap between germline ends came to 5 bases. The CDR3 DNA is TGCAGCGTTGAAGAATTTGATGAGCAGTTCTTC. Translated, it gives CSVEEFDEQFF.

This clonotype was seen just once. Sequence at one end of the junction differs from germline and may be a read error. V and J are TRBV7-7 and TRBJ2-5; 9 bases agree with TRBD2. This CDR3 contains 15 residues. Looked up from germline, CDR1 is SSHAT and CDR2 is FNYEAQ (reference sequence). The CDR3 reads CASSLMAGGHETQYF. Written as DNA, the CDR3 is TGTGCTAGCAGCTTAATGGCGGGAGGGCACGAGACCCAGTACTTC.

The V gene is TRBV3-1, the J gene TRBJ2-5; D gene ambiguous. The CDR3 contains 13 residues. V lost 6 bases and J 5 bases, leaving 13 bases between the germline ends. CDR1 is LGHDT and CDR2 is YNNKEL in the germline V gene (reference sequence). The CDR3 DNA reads TGTGCCAGCAGTTCTCTGGCGCACGAGACCCAGTACTTC. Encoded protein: CASSSLAHETQYF.

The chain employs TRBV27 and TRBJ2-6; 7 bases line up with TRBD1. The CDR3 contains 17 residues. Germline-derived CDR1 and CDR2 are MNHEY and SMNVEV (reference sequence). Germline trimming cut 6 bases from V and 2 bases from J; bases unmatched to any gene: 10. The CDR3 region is CASRDRPPRPGANVLTF. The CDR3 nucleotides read TGTGCCAGCAGGGACAGGCCCCCAAGACCTGGGGCCAACGTCCTGACTTTC.

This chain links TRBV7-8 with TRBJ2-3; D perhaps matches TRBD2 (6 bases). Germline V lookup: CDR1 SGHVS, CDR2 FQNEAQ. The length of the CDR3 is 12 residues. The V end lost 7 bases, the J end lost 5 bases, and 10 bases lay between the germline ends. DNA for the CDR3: TGTGCCAGCACCCCAGCGGGAGATACGCAGTATTTT. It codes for CASTPAGDTQYF.

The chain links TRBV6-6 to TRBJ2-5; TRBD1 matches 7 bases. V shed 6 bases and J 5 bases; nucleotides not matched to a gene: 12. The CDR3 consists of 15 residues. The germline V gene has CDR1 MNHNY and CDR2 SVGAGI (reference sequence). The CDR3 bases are TGTGCCAGCAGCCACACGACAGGGTTAACGGAGACCCAGTACTTC. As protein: CASSHTTGLTETQYF.

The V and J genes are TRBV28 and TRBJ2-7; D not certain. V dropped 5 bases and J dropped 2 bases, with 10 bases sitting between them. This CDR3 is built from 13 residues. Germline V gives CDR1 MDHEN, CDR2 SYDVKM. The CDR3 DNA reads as TGTGCCAGCAGTCTCCCAGGACCCTACGAGCAGTACTTC. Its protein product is CASSLPGPYEQYF.

The CDR3 region is CASSPGGASSDTQYF. The CDR3 nucleotides are TGTGCCAGCAGCCCAGGGGGGGCTAGCTCAGATACGCAGTATTTT. This chain uses TRBV11-2 with TRBJ2-3, with D perhaps assigned TRBD1 or TRBD2 (7 bases each). Deletions cut 5 bases from V and 4 bases from J, with 16 bases between. The CDR3 is made up of 15 amino acids. Germline V gene sequence: CDR1 SGHAT, CDR2 FQNNGV.

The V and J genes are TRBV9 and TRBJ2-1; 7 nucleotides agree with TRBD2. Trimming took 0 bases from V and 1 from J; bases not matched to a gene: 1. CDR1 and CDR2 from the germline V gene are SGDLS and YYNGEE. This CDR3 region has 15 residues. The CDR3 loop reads CASSVAGGSYNEQFF. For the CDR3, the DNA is TGTGCCAGCAGCGTAGCGGGAGGATCCTACAATGAGCAGTTCTTC.

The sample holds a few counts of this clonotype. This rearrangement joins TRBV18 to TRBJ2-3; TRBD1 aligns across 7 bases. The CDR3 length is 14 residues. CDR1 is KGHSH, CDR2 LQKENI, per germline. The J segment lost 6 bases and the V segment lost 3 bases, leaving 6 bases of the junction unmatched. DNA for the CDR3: TGTGCCAGCTCACCTCGGACAGGTGCCGATACGCAGTATTTT. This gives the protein CASSPRTGADTQYF.

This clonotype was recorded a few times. CDR3 bases: TGTGCCAGCAGCTTAGATCGTGGGGGGCTCCAAGAGACCCAGTACTTC. Amino acid sequence: CASSLDRGGLQETQYF. The chain recombines TRBV7-9 with TRBJ2-5; D may correspond to TRBD1 or TRBD2 (6 bases each). Germline values: CDR1 SEHNR, CDR2 FQNEAQ (reference sequence). V shed 1 base and J shed 1 base, with 13 bases lying between them. The CDR3 length is 16 residues.

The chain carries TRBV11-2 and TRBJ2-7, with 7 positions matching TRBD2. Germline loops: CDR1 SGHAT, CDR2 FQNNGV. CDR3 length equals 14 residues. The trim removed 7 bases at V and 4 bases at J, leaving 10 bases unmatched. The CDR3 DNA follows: TGTGCCAGCACTAGGGCGGGAGCGGGGTACGAGCAGTACTTC. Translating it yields CASTRAGAGYEQYF.